This T cell receptor (beta chain) was captured by sequencing in a study of T cells in Graves' hyperthyroidism and ophthalmopathy. Across the study: Prior to any treatment, at the point of initial diagnosis, peripheral blood was collected. Study results and caveats: Most clonotypes expanded in thyroid above 0.001 were likewise present in blood.

As concerns this clonotype: Its antigen is as yet unknown.

Trimming pared 3 bases from V and 5 bases from J, leaving 13 bases between. CDR3 length: 14 amino acids. Germline V CDR1 and CDR2: KGHSH, LQKENI. Patients aged 18 to 65 with hyperthyroidism were newly diagnosed, with duration under 2 months. From RNA transcripts, TCR beta CDR3 regions were amplified. The study used the HTBI primer set for a first-round RT-PCR of the TCR CDR3. From the multiplex PCR reads, TCRdb called clonotypes with MiXCR, one entry per CDR3 protein. This sample has 540,000 or so distinct CDR3 sequences; 15% to 19% occur once, and the top ten carry around 7.8%. The sequencing sample was made of blood. The genes are TRBV18 and TRBJ1-2; D might be TRBD1 (6 bases). The TCR comes from a woman in her 30s with Graves' hyperthyroidism. CDR3 DNA: TGTGCCAGCTCACCTGGGGGCGGTTGGTATGGCTACACCTTC. This translates into CASSPGGGWYGYTF.